This T cell receptor beta chain was sequenced in a study of CD8 T cell repertoires and HIV-1 epitope variants. Study overall: Control wells had CMV/EBV/flu peptides, negative Ebola AY9, or no peptide. Cultures ran approximately 11 days, with IL-2, IL-7 and IL-15 added on days 3 and 7.

Findings of the study overall: About five clonotypes recognized Nef KF9, one HW9, none TAALDMSHF.

The data were produced by immunoSEQ multiplex PCR, yet TCRdb's version contains in-frame clones alone and is incomplete. The sample records around 5,000 clones, about 67% being singletons. To note about this clone: The target antigen is unknown.

Sequencing was done on a sample of cultured CD8+ T cells derived from PBMCs. The sequence derives from a male donor with HIV.

The CDR3 bases are TGTGCCAGCAGCGTAGAAAATGAGCAGTTCTTC. Amino acids: CASSVENEQFF. The chain links TRBV9 to TRBJ2-1; D gene unclear. The CDR3 totals 11 residues. Looked up from germline, CDR1 is SGDLS and CDR2 is YYNGEE. V was cut by 0 bases and J by 7 bases, with 2 bases left in between.